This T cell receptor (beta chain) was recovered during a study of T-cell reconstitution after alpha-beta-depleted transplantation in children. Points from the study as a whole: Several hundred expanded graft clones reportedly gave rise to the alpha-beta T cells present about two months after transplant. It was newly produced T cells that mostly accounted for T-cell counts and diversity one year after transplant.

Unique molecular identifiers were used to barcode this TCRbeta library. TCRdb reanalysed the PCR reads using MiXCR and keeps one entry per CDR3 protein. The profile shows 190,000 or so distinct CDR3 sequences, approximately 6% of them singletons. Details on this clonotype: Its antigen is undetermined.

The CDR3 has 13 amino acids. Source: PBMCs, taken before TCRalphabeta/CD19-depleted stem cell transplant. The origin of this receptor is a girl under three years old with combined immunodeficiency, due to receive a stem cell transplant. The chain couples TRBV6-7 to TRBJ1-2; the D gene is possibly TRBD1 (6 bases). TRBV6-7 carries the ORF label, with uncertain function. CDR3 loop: CASDGGPNYGYTF. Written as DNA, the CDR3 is TGTGCTAGTGATGGGGGCCCTAACTATGGCTACACCTTC.